The 7 T cell receptor beta chains reported below all come from one sample, sequenced in a study of cytomegalovirus exposure and HLA in healthy donors. The PCR ran on 60 Vbeta and 13 Jbeta primers. Assay: immunoSEQ multiplex PCR; the TCRdb copy retains only in-frame clones and omits some. The sample lists under 150,000 clones, roughly four fifths occurring once. Source material: PBMCs. The origin of the receptors is a woman in her twenties or thirties in good health and CMV-seropositive.

The chain recombines TRBV5-1 with TRBJ2-1, with 7 bases matching TRBD1. The junction had 2 bases not matched to a gene; V was cut back by 0 bases and J by 2 bases. The CDR3 loop spans 15 amino acids. The germline gives CDR1 SGHRS, CDR2 YFSETQ. The CDR3 sequence: CASSLVGTAYNEQFF. CDR3 nucleotide sequence: TGCGCCAGCAGCTTGGTTGGGACAGCCTACAATGAGCAGTTCTTC.

This chain links TRBV7-9 with TRBJ1-6; TRBD1 aligns across 9 bases. The CDR3 consists of 13 residues. The ends lost 5 bases at V and 7 bases at J; junction bases unmatched: 0. Germline V CDR1 and CDR2: SEHNR, FQNEAQ (reference sequence). CDR3: CASSGTGNSPLHF. The CDR3 coding sequence is TGTGCCAGCAGCGGGACAGGGAATTCACCCCTCCACTTT.

The CDR3 coding sequence is TGCGCCAGCAGCCCGGGACAGGGTTCAGCCGAAGCTTTCTTT. This codes for CASSPGQGSAEAFF. This chain joins TRBV5-1 and TRBJ1-1, with 9 bases aligning to TRBD1. There are 14 residues in the CDR3. Germline loops: CDR1 SGHRS, CDR2 YFSETQ. V was clipped by 4 bases and J by 8 bases; unmatched bases: 9.

The J gene is TRBJ2-5, the V gene TRBV2; D unclear. Germline V gene sequence: CDR1 SNHLY, CDR2 FYNNEI. Trimming cost V 4 bases and J 1 base, with 7 bases left between them. CDR3 length: 13 amino acids. The CDR3 DNA is TGTGCCAGCAGTGGACACGGCCAAGAGACCCAGTACTTC. It codes for CASSGHGQETQYF.

The chain couples TRBV2 to TRBJ1-2, with TRBD1 as a possible D gene (5 bases). The CDR3 covers 16 residues. Germline CDR1 and CDR2: SNHLY and FYNNEI. Trimming removed 6 bases at V and 0 bases at J, with 17 bases between. CDR3 region: CASRGGDPKANYGYTF. In nucleotides, the CDR3 is TGTGCCAGCAGAGGAGGGGACCCTAAAGCTAACTATGGCTACACCTTC. The full variable domain, completed using reference TRBV2 and TRBJ1-2, is EPEVTQTPSHQVTQMGQEVILRCVPISNHLYFYWYRQILGQKVEFLVSFYNNEISEKSEIFDDQFSVERPDGSNFTLKIRSTKLEDSAMYFCASRGGDPKANYGYTFGSGTRLTVV.

The chain recombines TRBV6-1 with TRBJ1-2; D perhaps matches TRBD1 (6 bases). The CDR3 has 12 residues. Trimming shortened V by 6 bases and J by 6 bases, and 11 bases separated the two germline ends. The germline CDR1 and CDR2 sequences are MNHNS and SASEGT. The CDR3 spells CASSLHRDGYTF. As DNA, the CDR3 is TGTGCCAGCAGCCTCCACAGGGATGGCTACACCTTC.

The chain uses TRBV4-3 and TRBJ2-1, with D perhaps matching TRBD1 (5 bases). The germline V and J ends were trimmed by 3 bases and 5 bases, with 17 bases remaining between them. Germline V gives CDR1 LGHNA, CDR2 YSLEER. The length of the CDR3 is 16 residues. This chain's CDR3 is CASSHVVGASDNEQFF. The DNA of the CDR3 is TGCGCCAGCAGCCACGTAGTAGGGGCTTCGGACAATGAGCAGTTCTTC.